The 8 T cell receptor beta chains presented below share a single source sample, sequenced in a study of T cells in Graves' hyperthyroidism and ophthalmopathy. Amplified regions were TCR beta CDR3 sequences from RNA transcripts. HTBI primers were employed in a first-round RT-PCR of the TCR CDR3. MiXCR was run by TCRdb on the multiplex PCR reads, yielding one entry per CDR3 protein. This table holds about 250,000 distinct CDR3 sequences, approximately 23% found once. The sample was blood. The receptors were gathered from a woman aged 40-49 years with Graves' ophthalmopathy.

V gene TRBV12-3 or TRBV12-4 combines with J gene TRBJ1-5; 8 bases are a match to TRBD1. This CDR3 is 17 amino acids long. The junction had 11 bases not matched to a gene; V was cut back by 7 bases and J by 0 bases. The CDR3 sequence is CASTLRYRGNSNQPQHF. CDR3 coding DNA: TGTGCCAGCACCTTAAGGTACAGGGGGAATAGCAATCAGCCCCAGCATTTT.

V and J are TRBV6-1 and TRBJ1-5; 10 bases map to TRBD1. The CDR3 extends over 17 amino acids. The ends lost 7 bases at V and 2 bases at J; junction bases unmatched: 11. CDR1 and CDR2 from the germline V gene are MNHNS and SASEGT. CDR3: CASTAQLGTGGNQPQHF. The DNA for the CDR3 is TGTGCCAGCACCGCCCAGCTCGGGACAGGGGGCAATCAGCCCCAGCATTTT.

This clonotype has a count of ten or more. V is TRBV28 and J is TRBJ1-1; possible D gene TRBD1, 6 bases. With 4 bases removed from V and 3 bases from J, the gap between germline ends came to 15 bases. From germline, CDR1 is MDHEN and CDR2 SYDVKM. The length of the CDR3 is 15 residues. The CDR3 is CASSSPGARDTEAFF. As DNA, the CDR3 is TGTGCCAGCAGTTCCCCAGGGGCGCGGGACACTGAAGCTTTCTTT.

This clonotype showed up many times. V and J are TRBV4-2 and TRBJ2-5; D unclear. The CDR3 length is 13 residues. V gave up 1 base and J gave up 4 bases, with 7 bases separating them. The germline CDR1 and CDR2 sequences are LGHNA and YNFKEQ. CDR3 amino acids: CASSQVSRETQYF. CDR3 DNA: TGTGCCAGCAGCCAAGTATCCCGAGAGACCCAGTACTTC.

This clonotype appeared many times. With a much larger clone just one base away, this may be a read error. The chain joins TRBV6-5 to TRBJ2-5, with D possibly TRBD2 on 6 matching bases. CDR1 and CDR2 from the germline V gene are MNHEY and SVGAGI. The CDR3 consists of 13 residues. Here the CDR3 reads CAGSWGGQETQYF. DNA for the CDR3: TGTGCCGGCAGTTGGGGAGGTCAAGAGACCCAGTACTTC.

This clonotype occurred many times. The chain carries TRBV19 and TRBJ2-7; D unresolved. CDR1 and CDR2 from the germline V gene are LNHDA and SQIVND (reference sequence). The CDR3 consists of 13 residues. Trimming took off 3 bases at V and 7 bases at J, with 13 bases between the two ends. The CDR3 region is CASSIAAMGEQYF. In DNA, the CDR3 is TGTGCCAGTAGTATCGCGGCTATGGGGGAGCAGTACTTC.

This clonotype was observed many times. V is TRBV4-1 and J is TRBJ2-5; D is unresolved. The CDR3 runs to 17 residues. The germline V gene encodes CDR1 MGHRA and CDR2 YSYEKL. The V and J ends lost 3 bases and 1 base respectively, with 18 bases between them. The CDR3 coding sequence is TGCGCCAGCAGCCACACGCCCCCCCGGCAGACCCAAGAGACCCAGTACTTC. Encoded protein: CASSHTPPRQTQETQYF.

This clonotype was counted between two and nine times. J is TRBJ1-1 and V is TRBV6-5; tentative D call: TRBD1 (5 bases). The CDR3 has 14 amino acids. In germline, CDR1 is MNHEY, CDR2 SVGAGI. The V end lost 4 bases, the J end lost 4 bases, and 13 bases lay between the germline ends. CDR3 nucleotides: TGTGCCAGCAGTTGGCGGGGGAGGGGCACTGAAGCTTTCTTT. Translation gives CASSWRGRGTEAFF.